The entry that follows covers one T cell receptor (beta chain) sequence. Its cognate antigen is unknown. The PCR ran on 60 Vbeta and 13 Jbeta primers. Libraries were prepared by immunoSEQ multiplex PCR; TCRdb keeps only in-frame clonotypes and omits some of them. This table has 200,000 or so clones, around 82% appearing once. From germline, CDR1 is SQVTM and CDR2 ANQGSEA. Trimming took off 1 base at V and 12 bases at J, with 9 bases between the two ends. The CDR3 has 10 amino acids. The sample comes from a study of cytomegalovirus exposure and HLA in healthy donors. Study results and caveats: Common viral pathogens seemed, in a later analysis, to connect with several of the most significant clusters. Three CMV-associated chains proved CMV antigen-specific in vitro.

Sample: PBMCs. The chain is built from TRBV29-1 and TRBJ1-2; tentatively, D is TRBD1 (6 bases). The receptor's source is a woman aged 25 to 45 in good health and CMV-seronegative. CDR3 residues: CSVEGTDNTF. In DNA form, the CDR3 reads TGCAGCGTTGAAGGGACAGACAACACCTTC.